The rows below give T cell receptor beta chains drawn from one sample of a study of read filtering for tumor transcriptome and immune sequencing. TCRdb passed the reads through MiXCR, listing each CDR3 protein once. The sample lists 48,000 or so distinct CDR3 sequences, around 19% occurring once. The specimen sequenced was a population of CD138-negative cells sorted from bone marrow. These receptors were obtained from a donor aged 40 or older with multiple myeloma. Both conserved end residues are part of each CDR3. A D gene is named only where the DNA matches it firmly. Size is omitted from some rows. Given values are once, few, many or a class for expanded clones.

cdr3_nt: TGTGCCTGGAGTAGGGCCCGGTGGGGGAGCCGGGGTGAGCAGTACTTC
cdr3_aa: CAWSRARWGSRGEQYF
v_call: TRBV30
j_call: TRBJ2-7
clone_size: many
d_call: -

cdr3_nt: TGTGCCAGCAGCTTGGGCCGCGCCGTCTCCTACAATGAGCAGTTCTTC
cdr3_aa: CASSLGRAVSYNEQFF
v_call: TRBV11-3
j_call: TRBJ2-1
clone_size: many
d_call: -

cdr3_nt: TGTGCCAGCAGTAACCGGTTCGCAACTAATGAAAAACTGTTTTTT
cdr3_aa: CASSNRFATNEKLFF
v_call: TRBV12-3/TRBV12-4
j_call: TRBJ1-4
clone_size: many
d_call: -

cdr3_nt: TGTGCCAGCAGCTTGGGCGTAGGAGCCAAAAACATTCAGTACTTC
cdr3_aa: CASSLGVGAKNIQYF
v_call: TRBV5-4
j_call: TRBJ2-4
clone_size: few
d_call: -

cdr3_nt: TGTGCCAGCAGCCCCCTTTGGGGGGGGGCCACTCGTGGAGCTTTCTTT
cdr3_aa: CASSPLWGGATRGAFF
v_call: TRBV7-8
j_call: TRBJ1-1
clone_size: -
d_call: -

cdr3_nt: TGCAGCGTTGATGGGGGGGCGGGAGGTGAAAAACTGTTTTTT
cdr3_aa: CSVDGGAGGEKLFF
v_call: TRBV29-1
j_call: TRBJ1-4
clone_size: -
d_call: -

cdr3_nt: TGTGCCAGCAGCTTAACGGGACTAGCGGGAGGGTATTTAACCTACTATGAGCAGTTCTTC
cdr3_aa: CASSLTGLAGGYLTYYEQFF
v_call: TRBV7-3
j_call: TRBJ2-1
clone_size: -
d_call: TRBD2

cdr3_nt: TGTGCCACCTTAGGAGAGACCCAGTACTTC
cdr3_aa: CATLGETQYF
v_call: TRBV28
j_call: TRBJ2-5
clone_size: many
d_call: -

cdr3_nt: TGCGCCAGCAGCTTGGGGACCGAAGGCAGGGAGTTCTTC
cdr3_aa: CASSLGTEGREFF
v_call: TRBV5-1
j_call: TRBJ2-1
clone_size: many
d_call: -

cdr3_nt: TGTGCCAGCAGCCGTTTGGGACAGGAGAACACTGAAGCTTTCTTT
cdr3_aa: CASSRLGQENTEAFF
v_call: TRBV7-9
j_call: TRBJ1-1
clone_size: many
d_call: TRBD1

cdr3_nt: TGCGCCAGCAGCCGGGACAGGGGGAGACTCACAGGTACGCAGTATTTT
cdr3_aa: CASSRDRGRLTGTQYF
v_call: TRBV5-1
j_call: TRBJ2-3
clone_size: few
d_call: TRBD1

cdr3_nt: TGTGCCAGCATCCTCCTCGAAGCCAAAAACATTCAGTACTTC
cdr3_aa: CASILLEAKNIQYF
v_call: TRBV7-9
j_call: TRBJ2-4
clone_size: many
d_call: -

cdr3_nt: TGCAGTGCTAGAGATCGGACCTTTCAGTACTTC
cdr3_aa: CSARDRTFQYF
v_call: TRBV20-1
j_call: TRBJ2-4
clone_size: many
d_call: -

cdr3_nt: TGTGCCAGCAGTCCCGAGGACAGGGTGGGCTCTGGGGCCAACGTCCTGACTTTC
cdr3_aa: CASSPEDRVGSGANVLTF
v_call: TRBV12-3/TRBV12-4
j_call: TRBJ2-6
clone_size: many
d_call: TRBD1

cdr3_nt: TGTGCCAGTAGTAATGGATTCAGGGGCACCTACGAGCAGTACTTC
cdr3_aa: CASSNGFRGTYEQYF
v_call: TRBV19
j_call: TRBJ2-7
clone_size: many
d_call: -

cdr3_nt: TGTGCCAGCAGTTACTCGCGCACTAGCGGGCGCCTCGGGGAGCTGTTTTTT
cdr3_aa: CASSYSRTSGRLGELFF
v_call: TRBV6-2/TRBV6-3
j_call: TRBJ2-2
clone_size: many
d_call: TRBD2

cdr3_nt: TGCGCCAGCAGCCAAGGACTACAAAACATTCAGTACTTC
cdr3_aa: CASSQGLQNIQYF
v_call: TRBV4-1
j_call: TRBJ2-4
clone_size: -
d_call: -

cdr3_nt: TGTGCTAGCAGCCTAAGTAGGGCGTCGACCCAGTACTTC
cdr3_aa: CASSLSRASTQYF
v_call: TRBV7-7
j_call: TRBJ2-5
clone_size: -
d_call: -

cdr3_nt: TGCAGCGTTGGAAAAGGGCCCTATGGCTACACCTTC
cdr3_aa: CSVGKGPYGYTF
v_call: TRBV29-1
j_call: TRBJ1-2
clone_size: -
d_call: -

cdr3_nt: TGCAGTGGCATTCTAGCGGGAGCTAGAGATACGCAGTATTTT
cdr3_aa: CSGILAGARDTQYF
v_call: TRBV20-1
j_call: TRBJ2-3
clone_size: many
d_call: TRBD2

cdr3_nt: TGCAGTGCTCCCCTGTCTCTAGCGGTGTACAATGAGCAGTTCTTC
cdr3_aa: CSAPLSLAVYNEQFF
v_call: TRBV20-1
j_call: TRBJ2-1
clone_size: -
d_call: TRBD2

cdr3_nt: TGTGCCAGCAGCTTAGCGGGAGGAAATCAGCCCCAGCATTTT
cdr3_aa: CASSLAGGNQPQHF
v_call: TRBV7-8
j_call: TRBJ1-5
clone_size: many
d_call: -

cdr3_nt: TGTGCCAGCTCAGCCGGGACAGGGGGCTCGCCTGAAGCTTTCTTT
cdr3_aa: CASSAGTGGSPEAFF
v_call: TRBV18
j_call: TRBJ1-1
clone_size: many
d_call: TRBD1

cdr3_nt: TGTGCCAGCAGCTTAGGGACCCGCGGGACCCAGTACTTC
cdr3_aa: CASSLGTRGTQYF
v_call: TRBV7-9
j_call: TRBJ2-5
clone_size: many
d_call: -

cdr3_nt: TGCGCCAGCAGCTTGGTAGGGGGAGGGCAACAAGAGACCCAGTACTTC
cdr3_aa: CASSLVGGGQQETQYF
v_call: TRBV5-1
j_call: TRBJ2-5
clone_size: many
d_call: -

cdr3_nt: TGTGCTAGTGGTTTGGGGGTGTGGAAAGGGGGCGAAGAGGATCAGCCCCAGCATTTT
cdr3_aa: CASGLGVWKGGEEDQPQHF
v_call: TRBV12-5
j_call: TRBJ1-5
clone_size: many
d_call: TRBD1

cdr3_nt: TGCGCCAGCAGCCGGGTTCCAGGGGTGCAGTACTTC
cdr3_aa: CASSRVPGVQYF
v_call: TRBV4-3
j_call: TRBJ2-7
clone_size: few
d_call: -

cdr3_nt: TGTGCCAGCAGTTTAAAGGAGGGAGGGGAGCTGTTTTTT
cdr3_aa: CASSLKEGGELFF
v_call: TRBV12-3/TRBV12-4
j_call: TRBJ2-2
clone_size: many
d_call: -

cdr3_nt: TGTGCCAGCAGCTTAGGCCCCGCGCTTGAAGCTTTCTTT
cdr3_aa: CASSLGPALEAFF
v_call: TRBV7-2
j_call: TRBJ1-1
clone_size: many
d_call: -

cdr3_nt: TGTGCCAGTAGTATGGAGGGGCCACGAGTCCCCAATCAGCCCCAGCATTTT
cdr3_aa: CASSMEGPRVPNQPQHF
v_call: TRBV19
j_call: TRBJ1-5
clone_size: many
d_call: -

cdr3_nt: TGTGCCAGCAGTTACTCTGGACAGGTGGCCGGCTACACCTTC
cdr3_aa: CASSYSGQVAGYTF
v_call: TRBV6-5
j_call: TRBJ1-2
clone_size: -
d_call: TRBD1

cdr3_nt: TGTACCAGCAGTGATGAAGGGGTGCTGACGCCCCAGCATTTT
cdr3_aa: CTSSDEGVLTPQHF
v_call: TRBV2
j_call: TRBJ1-5
clone_size: few
d_call: -

cdr3_nt: TGCAGTGCTAAGGCCGACTATGGCTACACCTTC
cdr3_aa: CSAKADYGYTF
v_call: TRBV20-1
j_call: TRBJ1-2
clone_size: many
d_call: -

cdr3_nt: TGTGCTTTGGGAGAGGACAATCAGCCCCAGCATTTT
cdr3_aa: CALGEDNQPQHF
v_call: TRBV30
j_call: TRBJ1-5
clone_size: many
d_call: -

cdr3_nt: TGCAGCATCGACGCAGGGGTACGAGAGACCCAGTACTTC
cdr3_aa: CSIDAGVRETQYF
v_call: TRBV29-1
j_call: TRBJ2-5
clone_size: -
d_call: -

cdr3_nt: TGTGCCAGCAGCCATCCGGGACTGAGGAATGAGCAGTTCTTC
cdr3_aa: CASSHPGLRNEQFF
v_call: TRBV7-8
j_call: TRBJ2-1
clone_size: many
d_call: -

cdr3_nt: TGTGCCAGCAGCCCCCTCCTGACACGAACGGCGGCTTTCTTT
cdr3_aa: CASSPLLTRTAAFF
v_call: TRBV6-2/TRBV6-3
j_call: TRBJ1-1
clone_size: few
d_call: -